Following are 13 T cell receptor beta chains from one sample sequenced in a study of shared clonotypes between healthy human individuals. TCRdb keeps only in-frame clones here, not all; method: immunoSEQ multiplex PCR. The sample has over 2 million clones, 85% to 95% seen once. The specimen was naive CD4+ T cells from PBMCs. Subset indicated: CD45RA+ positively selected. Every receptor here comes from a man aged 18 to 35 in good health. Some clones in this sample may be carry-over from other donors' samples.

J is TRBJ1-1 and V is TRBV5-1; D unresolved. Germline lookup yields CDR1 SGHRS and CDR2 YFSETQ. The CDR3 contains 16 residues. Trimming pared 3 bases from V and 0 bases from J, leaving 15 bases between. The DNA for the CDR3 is TGCGCCAGCAGCTCTGTGCAGAGACCTATGAACACTGAAGCTTTCTTT. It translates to CASSSVQRPMNTEAFF.

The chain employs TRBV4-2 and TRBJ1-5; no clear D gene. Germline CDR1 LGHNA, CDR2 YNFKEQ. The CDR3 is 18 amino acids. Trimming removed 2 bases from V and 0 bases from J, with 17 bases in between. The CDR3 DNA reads TGTGCCAGCAGCCAAAAAATGAGGGAACCTAATAGCAATCAGCCCCAGCATTTT. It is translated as CASSQKMREPNSNQPQHF.

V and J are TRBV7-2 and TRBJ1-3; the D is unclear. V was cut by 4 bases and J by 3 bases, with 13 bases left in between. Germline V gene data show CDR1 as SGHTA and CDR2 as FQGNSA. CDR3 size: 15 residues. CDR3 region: CASSYRLVVGNTIYF. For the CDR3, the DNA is TGTGCCAGCAGCTACCGTTTGGTCGTTGGAAACACCATATATTTT.

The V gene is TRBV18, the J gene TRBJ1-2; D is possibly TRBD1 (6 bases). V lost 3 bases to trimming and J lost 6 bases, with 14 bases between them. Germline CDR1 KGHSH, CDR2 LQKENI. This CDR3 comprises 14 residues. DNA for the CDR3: TGTGCCAGCTCACCCATCCCGGGGGCGGATGGCTACACCTTC. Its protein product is CASSPIPGADGYTF.

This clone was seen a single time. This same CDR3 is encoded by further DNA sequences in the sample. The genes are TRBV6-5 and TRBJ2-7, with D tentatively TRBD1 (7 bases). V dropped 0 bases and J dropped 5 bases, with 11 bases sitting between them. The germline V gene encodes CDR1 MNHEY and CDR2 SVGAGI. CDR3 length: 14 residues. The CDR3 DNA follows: TGTGCCAGCAGTTACTCGCAGGGGGGAGACGAGCAGTACTTC. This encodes CASSYSQGGDEQYF.

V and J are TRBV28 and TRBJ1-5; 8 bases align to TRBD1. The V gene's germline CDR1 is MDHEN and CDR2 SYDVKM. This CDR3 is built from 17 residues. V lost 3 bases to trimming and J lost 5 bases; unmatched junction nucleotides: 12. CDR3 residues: CASSFSGSTGGHQPQHF. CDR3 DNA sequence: TGTGCCAGCAGTTTTTCAGGTTCCACAGGGGGGCATCAGCCCCAGCATTTT.

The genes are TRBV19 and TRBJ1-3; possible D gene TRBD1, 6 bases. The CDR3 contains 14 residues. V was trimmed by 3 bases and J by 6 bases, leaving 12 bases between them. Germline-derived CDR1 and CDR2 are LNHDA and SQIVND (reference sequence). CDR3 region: CASSISGAANTIYF. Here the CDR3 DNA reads TGTGCCAGTAGTATTTCGGGGGCGGCAAACACCATATATTTT.

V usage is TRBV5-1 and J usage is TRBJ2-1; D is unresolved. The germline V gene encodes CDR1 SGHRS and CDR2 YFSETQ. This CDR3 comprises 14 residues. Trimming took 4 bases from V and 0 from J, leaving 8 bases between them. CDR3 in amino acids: CASSPLNSYNEQFF. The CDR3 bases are TGCGCCAGCAGCCCTCTAAACTCCTACAATGAGCAGTTCTTC.

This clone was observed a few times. CDR3 in DNA: TGTGCCTGGAGTGTAGGGGGAGGTCAAAACATTCAGTACTTC. Protein sequence: CAWSVGGGQNIQYF. The chain couples TRBV30 to TRBJ2-4; D may match TRBD1 or TRBD2 (6 bases each). V lost 0 bases and J lost 5, with 11 bases in between. Germline V CDR1 and CDR2: GTSNPN, SVGIG (reference sequence). The CDR3 totals 14 residues.

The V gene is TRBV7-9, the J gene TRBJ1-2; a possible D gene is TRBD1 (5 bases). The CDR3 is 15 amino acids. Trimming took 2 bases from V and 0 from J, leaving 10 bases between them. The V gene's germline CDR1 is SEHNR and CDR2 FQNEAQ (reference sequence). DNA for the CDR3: TGTGCCAGCAGCTTACAGGGCCAGGCTAACTATGGCTACACCTTC. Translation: CASSLQGQANYGYTF.

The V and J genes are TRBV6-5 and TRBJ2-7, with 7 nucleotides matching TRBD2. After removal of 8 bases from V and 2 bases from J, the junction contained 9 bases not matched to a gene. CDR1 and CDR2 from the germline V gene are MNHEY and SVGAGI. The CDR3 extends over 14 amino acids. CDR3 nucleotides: TGTGCCAGCGCTAGAGGGGAGGGCCCCTACGAGCAGTACTTC. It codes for CASARGEGPYEQYF.

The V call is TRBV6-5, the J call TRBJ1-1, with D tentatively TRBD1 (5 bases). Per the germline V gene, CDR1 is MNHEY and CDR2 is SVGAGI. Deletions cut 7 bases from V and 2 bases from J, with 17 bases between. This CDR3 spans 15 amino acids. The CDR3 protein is CASIRTVGGNTEAFF. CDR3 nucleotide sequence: TGTGCCAGCATACGGACGGTCGGGGGAAACACTGAAGCTTTCTTT.

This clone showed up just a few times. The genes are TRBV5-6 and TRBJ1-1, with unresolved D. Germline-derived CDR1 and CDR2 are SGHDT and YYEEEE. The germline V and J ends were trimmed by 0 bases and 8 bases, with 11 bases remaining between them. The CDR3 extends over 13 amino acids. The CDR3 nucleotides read TGTGCCAGCAGCTTGGGAGGGTTACCCGAAGCTTTCTTT. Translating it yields CASSLGGLPEAFF.